Following are 21 T cell receptor beta chains from one sample sequenced in a study of CD8+CD57+ T cells in acquired aplastic anemia. TCR beta VDJ combinations and CDR3 sequences were profiled from genomic DNA. From the reads, TCRdb called clonotypes with MiXCR, one entry per CDR3 protein. There are 62,000 or so distinct CDR3 sequences in the sample; roughly half occur only once, and about 9% lies in the top ten. Source material: sorted CD4+, CD8+, or CD8+CD57+ T cells (not recorded which) from PBMCs. The receptor set was obtained from a human donor in good health, serving as a control.

This clonotype was counted at least ten times. The chain combines TRBV19 with TRBJ2-7; maybe TRBD2 (6 bases). Germline V lookup: CDR1 LNHDA, CDR2 SQIVND (reference sequence). The CDR3 runs to 13 residues. V was pared by 3 bases and J by 6 bases, with 12 bases between. CDR3 coding DNA: TGTGCCAGTAGTATGGGGACTGCTATCGAGCAGTACTTC. As protein: CASSMGTAIEQYF. Full variable domain (remainder filled in from reference TRBV19 and TRBJ2-7): DGGITQSPKYLFRKEGQNVTLSCEQNLNHDAMYWYRQDPGQGLRLIYYSQIVNDFQKGDIAEGYSVSREKKESFPLTVTSAQKNPTAFYLCASSMGTAIEQYFGPGTRLTVT.

The V and J genes are TRBV20-1 and TRBJ2-3; 8 bases line up with TRBD2. The V and J ends lost 5 bases and 1 base, in that order; junction bases with no gene match: 5. The CDR3 runs 14 residues. Germline V gene sequence: CDR1 DFQATT, CDR2 SNEGSKA (reference sequence). The CDR3 region is CSAPLRGGTDTQYF. CDR3 bases: TGCAGTGCTCCCTTGCGGGGGGGCACAGATACGCAGTATTTT.

This clonotype was recorded at least ten times. The V call is TRBV2, the J call TRBJ2-4; D possibly corresponds to TRBD1 (6 bases). CDR1 SNHLY and CDR2 FYNNEI come from the germline V gene. The germline V and J ends were trimmed by 6 bases and 0 bases, with 15 bases remaining between them. The CDR3 runs to 16 residues. CDR3 in DNA: TGTGCCAGCAGGCTAGGGACACCGATAGCCAAAAACATTCAGTACTTC. This codes for CASRLGTPIAKNIQYF.

This clonotype was seen more than once but under ten times. The CDR3 reads CSVEDRTGYGYTF. The CDR3 DNA is TGCAGCGTTGAAGATCGGACTGGGTATGGCTACACCTTC. The chain joins TRBV29-1 to TRBJ1-2; D is uncertain. The CDR3 totals 13 residues. The V gene's germline CDR1 is SQVTM and CDR2 ANQGSEA. V was shortened by 0 bases and J by 5 bases, with 10 bases between the two germline ends.

The chain employs TRBV19 and TRBJ2-5; a weak D match, TRBD1 (5 bases). Trimming took 1 base from V and 2 from J, leaving 8 bases between them. Germline-derived CDR1 and CDR2 are LNHDA and SQIVND (reference sequence). The CDR3 sequence is 14 residues long. The CDR3 DNA is TGTGCCAGTAGTATAGGGGGCCGACAAGAGACCCAGTACTTC. Amino acids: CASSIGGRQETQYF.

This clonotype was counted ten times or more. The chain links TRBV6-1 to TRBJ1-3, with 9 bases identical to TRBD1. The CDR3 has 16 amino acids. The junction had 7 bases not matched to a gene; V was cut back by 3 bases and J by 4 bases. The germline V gene has CDR1 MNHNS and CDR2 SASEGT. CDR3 DNA: TGTGCCAGCAGTGATCGGACAGGGGAAAAAGGAAACACCATATATTTT. Translated: CASSDRTGEKGNTIYF.

This clonotype was seen repeatedly, ten times or more. This clone may be a read error of a much larger clone one base away. The V gene is TRBV11-1, the J gene TRBJ2-7, with 7 positions matching TRBD2. The germline CDR1 and CDR2 sequences are SGHAT and FQDESV (reference sequence). The CDR3 contains 17 residues. The ends lost 2 bases at V and 4 bases at J; junction bases unmatched: 14. CDR3 bases: TGTGCCAGCAGCTTACCCGGGGAGGGAACAAAGGCATACGAGCAGTACTTC. Translating gives CASSLPGEGTKAYEQYF.

This clonotype appeared a few times. An end of the junction differs from the germline gene, which may be a read error. The rearrangement uses TRBV3-1 and TRBJ1-3, with 7 nucleotides matching TRBD1. Germline V gene lookup returns CDR1 LGHDT and CDR2 YNNKEL (reference sequence). The CDR3 runs 15 residues. CDR3 sequence: CASSQEGDRRNTIYF. The CDR3 DNA reads TGTGCCAGCAGTCAAGAGGGGGACAGAAGAAACACCATATATTTT.

This clonotype was recorded many times. The CDR3 loop reads CASSSTEWNTGELFF. Written as DNA, the CDR3 is TGTGCCAGCAGCTCGACGGAGTGGAACACCGGGGAGCTGTTTTTT. The chain is built from TRBV7-9 and TRBJ2-2, with no clear D. In germline, CDR1 is SEHNR, CDR2 FQNEAQ (reference sequence). This CDR3 is 15 amino acids long. V lost 4 bases and J 1 base, leaving 10 bases between the germline ends.

Only a few counts were recorded for this clonotype. The chain uses TRBV2 and TRBJ2-7, with TRBD2 matching over 7 bases. Germline CDR1 SNHLY, CDR2 FYNNEI. The CDR3 consists of 21 residues. J gave up 2 bases and V 3 bases, and 25 bases lay outside the gene matches. The CDR3 loop is CASSDWIKTSDVLVGAYEQYF. Here the CDR3 DNA reads TGTGCCAGCAGTGATTGGATAAAAACTAGCGACGTACTCGTAGGGGCCTACGAGCAGTACTTC.

In this sample, this clonotype turned up once. At one end, the junction sequence differs from germline, possibly due to a read error. V gene TRBV5-1 combines with J gene TRBJ1-1; possible D gene TRBD1, 6 bases. The CDR3 contains 14 residues. The V gene's germline CDR1 is SGHRS and CDR2 YFSETQ. DNA for the CDR3: TGCGCCAGCAGCTTTGGACAGTCGAACACTGAAGCTTCCTTT. Its protein product is CASSFGQSNTEASF.

This clonotype was observed a few times. This chain uses TRBV27 with TRBJ2-5; D tentatively fits TRBD1 or TRBD2 (6 bases each). CDR3 length equals 17 residues. The germline CDR1 and CDR2 sequences are MNHEY and SMNVEV (reference sequence). V was cut by 1 base and J by 5 bases, with 20 bases left in between. The CDR3 bases are TGTGCCAGCAGTTTATTTCCGCCGGGGGCCGGGCAGGAGACCCAGTACTTC. It yields the protein CASSLFPPGAGQETQYF.

The chain has TRBV5-1 and TRBJ1-6, with no clear D. The CDR3 length is 13 residues. Germline assignment: CDR1 SGHRS and CDR2 YFSETQ. V dropped 0 bases and J dropped 10 bases, with 8 bases sitting between them. CDR3 amino acids: CASSLAGRSPLHF. The CDR3, as DNA: TGCGCCAGCAGCTTGGCCGGGCGGTCACCCCTCCACTTT. Full variable domain (rest looked up from reference TRBV5-1 and TRBJ1-6): KAGVTQTPRYLIKTRGQQVTLSCSPISGHRSVSWYQQTPGQGLQFLFEYFSETQRNKGNFPGRFSGRQFSNSRSEMNVSTLELGDSALYLCASSLAGRSPLHFGNGTRLTVT.

This clonotype was detected many times. V and J are TRBV3-1 and TRBJ2-1, with 10 bases identical to TRBD2. Germline V gene lookup returns CDR1 LGHDT and CDR2 YNNKEL (reference sequence). The CDR3 consists of 17 residues. V was clipped by 3 bases and J by 5 bases; unmatched bases: 10. CDR3 loop: CASSHLLKREGNNEQFF. DNA of the CDR3: TGTGCCAGCAGCCATTTGTTGAAGCGGGAGGGCAACAATGAGCAGTTCTTC.

The chain couples TRBV15 to TRBJ2-3, with unresolved D. Trimming left V 0 bases short and J 1 base short, with 14 bases between. The length of the CDR3 is 17 residues. The germline gives CDR1 LNHNV, CDR2 YYDKDF (reference sequence). The CDR3 DNA follows: TGTGCCACCAGCAGAGATGTCGCGACTCTACGCACAGATACGCAGTATTTT. It encodes CATSRDVATLRTDTQYF.

About this clonotype itself: At one end, the junction sequence differs from germline, possibly due to a read error. CDR3: CASSSSNYGYAF. For the CDR3, the DNA is TGTGCCAGCAGCTCCTCTAACTATGGCTACGCCTTC. The rearrangement uses TRBV7-9 and TRBJ1-2; D is ambiguous. Germline CDR1 reads SEHNR; CDR2 reads FQNEAQ (reference sequence). The CDR3 spans 12 residues. Full variable domain (outside the CDR3, taken from reference TRBV7-9 and TRBJ1-2): DTGVSQNPRHKITKRGQNVTFRCDPISEHNRLYWYRQTLGQGPEFLTYFQNEAQLEKSRLLSDRFSAERPKGSFSTLEIQRTEQGDSAMYLCASSSSNYGYAFGSGTRLTVV.

The chain joins TRBV25-1 to TRBJ1-3, with D hard to call. There are 13 residues in the CDR3. V lost 8 bases to trimming and J lost 4 bases, with 12 bases between them. CDR1 and CDR2 from the germline V gene are MGHDK and SYGVNS. This CDR3 reads CASGSYSGNTIYF. As DNA, the CDR3 is TGTGCCAGCGGTTCATACTCAGGAAACACCATATATTTT.

This clonotype was picked up many times. V gene TRBV4-1 combines with J gene TRBJ1-2, with D tentatively TRBD1 (5 bases). Trimming stripped 5 bases from V and 4 bases from J, with 17 bases between. This CDR3 has 15 residues. Germline-derived CDR1 and CDR2 are MGHRA and YSYEKL. CDR3 in amino acids: CASSGADISSYGYTF. The CDR3 coding sequence is TGCGCCAGCAGCGGAGCGGACATTTCGAGCTATGGCTACACCTTC.

This clonotype was recorded many times. The J gene is TRBJ2-1, the V gene TRBV7-9; D gene ambiguous. Germline assignment: CDR1 SEHNR and CDR2 FQNEAQ (reference sequence). V lost 5 bases and J 0 bases, leaving 8 bases between the germline ends. The CDR3 is 14 residues long. CDR3 coding DNA: TGTGCCAGCAGCGGTACACTCTCCTACAATGAGCAGTTCTTC. Translating gives CASSGTLSYNEQFF.

This clonotype occurred many times. CDR3 sequence (DNA): TGTGCCAGCAGCTTAGGTGCGGGAACTGAAGCTTTCTTT. Translated: CASSLGAGTEAFF. The chain carries TRBV7-9 and TRBJ1-1; D unclear. The CDR3 is 13 amino acids. V lost 1 base, J lost 5 bases, and 8 bases lay in between. Germline V gene sequence: CDR1 SEHNR, CDR2 FQNEAQ (reference sequence).

The table lists this clonotype with a few counts. The genes are TRBV20-1 and TRBJ2-3; D not resolved. Germline loops: CDR1 DFQATT, CDR2 SNEGSKA (reference sequence). CDR3 size: 11 residues. V was shortened by 1 base and J by 4 bases, with 3 bases between the two germline ends. Here the CDR3 DNA reads TGCAGTGCTAGAGCCTCAGATACGCAGTATTTT. It codes for CSARASDTQYF.